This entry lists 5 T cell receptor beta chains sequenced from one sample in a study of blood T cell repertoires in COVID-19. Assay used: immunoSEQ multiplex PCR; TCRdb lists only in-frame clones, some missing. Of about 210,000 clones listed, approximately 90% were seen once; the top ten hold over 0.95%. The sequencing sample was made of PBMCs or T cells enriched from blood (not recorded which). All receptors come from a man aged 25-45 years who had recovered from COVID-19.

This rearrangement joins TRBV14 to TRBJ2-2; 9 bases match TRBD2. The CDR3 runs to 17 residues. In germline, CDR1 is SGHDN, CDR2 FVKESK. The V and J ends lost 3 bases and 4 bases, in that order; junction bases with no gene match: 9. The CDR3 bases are TGTGCCAGCAGCCACCAAGTTGGACTAGCGAGCACCGGGGAGCTGTTTTTT. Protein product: CASSHQVGLASTGELFF.

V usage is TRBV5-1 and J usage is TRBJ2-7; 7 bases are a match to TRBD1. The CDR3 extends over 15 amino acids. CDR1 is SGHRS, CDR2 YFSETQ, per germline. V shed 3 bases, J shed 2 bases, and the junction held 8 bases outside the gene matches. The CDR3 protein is CASSSPETGTYEQYF. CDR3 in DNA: TGCGCCAGCAGCTCGCCCGAGACAGGGACCTACGAGCAGTACTTC.

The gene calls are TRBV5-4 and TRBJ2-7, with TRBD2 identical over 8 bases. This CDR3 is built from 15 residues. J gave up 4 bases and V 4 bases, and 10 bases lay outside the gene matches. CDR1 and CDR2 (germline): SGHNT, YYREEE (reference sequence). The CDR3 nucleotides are TGTGCCAGCAGCCCCGGGGGGGGCGAAACATACGAGCAGTACTTC. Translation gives CASSPGGGETYEQYF.

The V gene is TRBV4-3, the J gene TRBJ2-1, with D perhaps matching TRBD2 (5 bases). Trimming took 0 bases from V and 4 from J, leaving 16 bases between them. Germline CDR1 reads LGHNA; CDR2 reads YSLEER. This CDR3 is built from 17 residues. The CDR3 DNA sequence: TGCGCCAGCAGCCAAGAACCGGGAAGAACCTCATACAATGAGCAGTTCTTC. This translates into CASSQEPGRTSYNEQFF.

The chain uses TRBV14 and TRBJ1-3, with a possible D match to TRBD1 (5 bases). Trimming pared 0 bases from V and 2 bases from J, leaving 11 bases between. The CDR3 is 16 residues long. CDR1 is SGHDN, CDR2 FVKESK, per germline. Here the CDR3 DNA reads TGTGCCAGCAGCCAAGATCTGGAGGGGACTGGAAACACCATATATTTT. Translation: CASSQDLEGTGNTIYF. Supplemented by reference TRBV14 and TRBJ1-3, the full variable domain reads EAGVTQFPSHSVIEKGQTVTLRCDPISGHDNLYWYRRVMGKEIKFLLHFVKESKQDESGMPNNRFLAERTGGTYSTLKVQPAELEDSGVYFCASSQDLEGTGNTIYFGEGSWLTVV.